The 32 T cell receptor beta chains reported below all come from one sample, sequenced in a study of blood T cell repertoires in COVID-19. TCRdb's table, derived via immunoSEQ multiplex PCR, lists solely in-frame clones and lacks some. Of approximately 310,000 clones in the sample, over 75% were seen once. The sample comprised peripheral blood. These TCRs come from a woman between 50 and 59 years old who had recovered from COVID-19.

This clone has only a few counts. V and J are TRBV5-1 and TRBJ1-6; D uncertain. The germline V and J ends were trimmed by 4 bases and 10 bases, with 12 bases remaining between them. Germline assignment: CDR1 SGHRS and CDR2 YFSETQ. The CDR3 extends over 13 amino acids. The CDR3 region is CASSVAEESPLHF. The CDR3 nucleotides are TGCGCCAGCAGCGTAGCGGAGGAATCACCCCTCCACTTT.

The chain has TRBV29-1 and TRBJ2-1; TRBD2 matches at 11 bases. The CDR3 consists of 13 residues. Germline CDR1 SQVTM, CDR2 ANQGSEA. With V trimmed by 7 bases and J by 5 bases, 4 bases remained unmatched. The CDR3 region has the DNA TGCAGCGCGACTAGCGGGGAACACAATGAGCAGTTCTTC. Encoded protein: CSATSGEHNEQFF.

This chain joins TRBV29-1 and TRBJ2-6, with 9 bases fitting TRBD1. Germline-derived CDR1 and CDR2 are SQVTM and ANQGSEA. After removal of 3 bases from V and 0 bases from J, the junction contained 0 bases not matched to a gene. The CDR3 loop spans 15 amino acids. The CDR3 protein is CSVETGGSGANVLTF. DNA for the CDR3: TGCAGCGTTGAGACAGGGGGCTCTGGGGCCAACGTCCTGACTTTC. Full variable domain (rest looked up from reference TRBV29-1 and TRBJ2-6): SAVISQKPSRDICQRGTSLTIQCQVDSQVTMMFWYRQQPGQSLTLIATANQGSEATYESGFVIDKFPISRPNLTFSTLTVSNMSPEDSSIYLCSVETGGSGANVLTFGAGSRLTVL.

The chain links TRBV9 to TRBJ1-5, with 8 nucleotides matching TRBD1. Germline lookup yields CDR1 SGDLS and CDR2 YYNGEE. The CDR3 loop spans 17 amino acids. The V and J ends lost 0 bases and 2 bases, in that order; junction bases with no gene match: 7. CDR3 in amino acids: CASSVGTGSFGNQPQHF. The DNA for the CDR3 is TGTGCCAGCAGCGTAGGGACAGGGAGTTTTGGCAATCAGCCCCAGCATTTT.

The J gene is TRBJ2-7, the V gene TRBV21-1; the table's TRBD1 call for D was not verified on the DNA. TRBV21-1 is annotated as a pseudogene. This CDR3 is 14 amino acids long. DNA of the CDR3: TGTGCCAGCAGCATAAGACAGGGTGACTACGAGCAGTACTTC. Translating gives CASSIRQGDYEQYF.

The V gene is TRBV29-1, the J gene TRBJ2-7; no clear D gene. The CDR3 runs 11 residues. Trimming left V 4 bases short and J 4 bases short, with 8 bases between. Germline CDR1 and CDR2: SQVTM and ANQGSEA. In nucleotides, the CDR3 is TGCAGCGTTGTTTCCCTTTACGAGCAGTACTTC. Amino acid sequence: CSVVSLYEQYF.

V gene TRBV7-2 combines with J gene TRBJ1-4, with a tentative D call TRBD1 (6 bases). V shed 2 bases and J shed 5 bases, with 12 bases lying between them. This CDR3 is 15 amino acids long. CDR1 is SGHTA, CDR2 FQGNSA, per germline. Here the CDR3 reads CASSLLGQPNEKLFF. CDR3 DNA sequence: TGTGCCAGCAGCTTACTAGGACAGCCCAATGAAAAACTGTTTTTT.

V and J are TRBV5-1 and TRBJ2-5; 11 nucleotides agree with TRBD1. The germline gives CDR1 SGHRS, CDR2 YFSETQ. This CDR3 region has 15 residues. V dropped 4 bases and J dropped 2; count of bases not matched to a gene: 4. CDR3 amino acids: CASSPGQGAQETQYF. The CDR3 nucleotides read TGCGCCAGCAGCCCCGGACAGGGGGCTCAAGAGACCCAGTACTTC.

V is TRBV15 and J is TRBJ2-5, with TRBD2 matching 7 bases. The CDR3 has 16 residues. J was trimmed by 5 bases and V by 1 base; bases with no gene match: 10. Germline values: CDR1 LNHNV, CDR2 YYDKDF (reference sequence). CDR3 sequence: CATSRALAATGETQYF. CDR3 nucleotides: TGTGCCACCAGCAGAGCCCTAGCGGCCACGGGGGAGACCCAGTACTTC.

The CDR3 reads CASSHRLAGGLMSYNEQFF. DNA of the CDR3: TGTGCCAGCAGCCACCGACTAGCGGGGGGACTCATGTCCTACAATGAGCAGTTCTTC. The chain employs TRBV11-2 and TRBJ2-1; 13 bases are shared with TRBD2. V dropped 5 bases and J dropped 1; count of bases not matched to a gene: 11. Looked up from germline, CDR1 is SGHAT and CDR2 is FQNNGV. The CDR3 length is 19 residues.

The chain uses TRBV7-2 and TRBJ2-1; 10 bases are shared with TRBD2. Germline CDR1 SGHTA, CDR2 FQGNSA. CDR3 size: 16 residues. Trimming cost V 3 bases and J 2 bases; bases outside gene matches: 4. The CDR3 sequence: CASSFLAGVPYNEQFF. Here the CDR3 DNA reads TGTGCCAGCAGCTTTCTAGCGGGGGTTCCCTACAATGAGCAGTTCTTC.

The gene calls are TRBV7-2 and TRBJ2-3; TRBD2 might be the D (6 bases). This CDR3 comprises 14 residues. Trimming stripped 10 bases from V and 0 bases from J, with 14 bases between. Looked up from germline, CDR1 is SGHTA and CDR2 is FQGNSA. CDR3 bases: TGTGCCACGACGGCGGGATCCAGCACAGATACGCAGTATTTT. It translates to CATTAGSSTDTQYF.

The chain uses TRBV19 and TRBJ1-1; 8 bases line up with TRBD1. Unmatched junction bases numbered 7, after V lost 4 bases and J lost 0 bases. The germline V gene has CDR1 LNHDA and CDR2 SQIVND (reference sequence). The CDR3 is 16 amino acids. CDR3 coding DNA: TGTGCCAGTAGTACTGACAGGGGAGACATGAACACTGAAGCTTTCTTT. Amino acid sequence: CASSTDRGDMNTEAFF.

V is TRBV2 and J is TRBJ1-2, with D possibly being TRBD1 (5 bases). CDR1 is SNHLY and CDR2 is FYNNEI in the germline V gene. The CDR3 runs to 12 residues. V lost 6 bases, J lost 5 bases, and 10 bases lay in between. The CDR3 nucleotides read TGTGCCAGCAGAAGAGACAGTTATGGCTACACCTTC. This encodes CASRRDSYGYTF.

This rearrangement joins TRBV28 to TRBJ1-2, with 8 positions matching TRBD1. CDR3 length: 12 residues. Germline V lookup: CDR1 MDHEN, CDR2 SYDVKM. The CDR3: CSVGDRLYGYTF. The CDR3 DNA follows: TGTTCGGTGGGGGACAGGCTCTATGGCTACACCTTC.

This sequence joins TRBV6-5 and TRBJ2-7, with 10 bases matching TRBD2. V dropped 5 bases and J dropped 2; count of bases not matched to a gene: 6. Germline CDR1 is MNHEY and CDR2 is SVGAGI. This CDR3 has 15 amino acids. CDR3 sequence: CASSPPSGGTYEQYF. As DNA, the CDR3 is TGTGCCAGCAGTCCCCCTAGCGGGGGAACCTACGAGCAGTACTTC.

CDR3 in amino acids: CASTRDSNNGYTF. DNA for the CDR3: TGTGCCAGCACTCGGGACAGCAATAATGGCTACACCTTC. The chain carries TRBV12-3 or TRBV12-4 and TRBJ1-2; 7 bases are shared with TRBD1. J gave up 6 bases and V 7 bases, and 8 bases lay outside the gene matches. CDR3 length: 13 amino acids.

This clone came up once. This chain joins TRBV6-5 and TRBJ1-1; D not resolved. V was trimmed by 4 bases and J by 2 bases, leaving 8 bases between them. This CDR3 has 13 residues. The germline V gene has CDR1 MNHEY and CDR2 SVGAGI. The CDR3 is CASSWQINTEAFF. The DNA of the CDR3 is TGTGCCAGCAGTTGGCAAATAAACACTGAAGCTTTCTTT.

The CDR3 here is CAISEGTLIKPQHF. In nucleotides, the CDR3 is TGTGCCATCAGTGAGGGGACACTAATCAAGCCCCAGCATTTT. This chain uses TRBV10-3 with TRBJ1-5; a possible D gene is TRBD1 (6 bases). This CDR3 is built from 14 residues. V lost 2 bases to trimming and J lost 8 bases, with 13 bases between them. Germline V gene lookup returns CDR1 ENHRY and CDR2 SYGVKD.

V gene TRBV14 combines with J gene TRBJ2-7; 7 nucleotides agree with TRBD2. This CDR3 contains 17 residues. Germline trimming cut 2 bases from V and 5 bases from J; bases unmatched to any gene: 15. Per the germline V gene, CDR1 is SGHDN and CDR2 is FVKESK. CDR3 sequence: CASSQLSSAGMQNEQYF. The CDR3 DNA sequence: TGTGCCAGCAGCCAACTGAGTTCAGCGGGAATGCAAAACGAGCAGTACTTC.

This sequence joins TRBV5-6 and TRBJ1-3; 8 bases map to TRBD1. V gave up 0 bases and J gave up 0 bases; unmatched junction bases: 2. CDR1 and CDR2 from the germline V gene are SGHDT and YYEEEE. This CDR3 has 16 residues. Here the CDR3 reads CASSLDRGASGNTIYF. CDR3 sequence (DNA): TGTGCCAGCAGCTTGGACAGGGGGGCCTCTGGAAACACCATATATTTT.

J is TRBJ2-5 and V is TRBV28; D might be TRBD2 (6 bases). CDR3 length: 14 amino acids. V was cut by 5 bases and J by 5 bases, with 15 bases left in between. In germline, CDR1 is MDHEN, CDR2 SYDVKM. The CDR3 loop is CASSPREGGETQYF. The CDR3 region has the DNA TGTGCCAGCAGTCCCCGGGAAGGAGGGGAGACCCAGTACTTC.

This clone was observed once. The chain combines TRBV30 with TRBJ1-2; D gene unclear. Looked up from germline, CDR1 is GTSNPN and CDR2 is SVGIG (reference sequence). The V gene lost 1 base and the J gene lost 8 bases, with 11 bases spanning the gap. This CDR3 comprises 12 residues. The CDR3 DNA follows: TGTGCCTGGAGTGGGCTTTCAGTGGGCTACACCTTC. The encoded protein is CAWSGLSVGYTF.

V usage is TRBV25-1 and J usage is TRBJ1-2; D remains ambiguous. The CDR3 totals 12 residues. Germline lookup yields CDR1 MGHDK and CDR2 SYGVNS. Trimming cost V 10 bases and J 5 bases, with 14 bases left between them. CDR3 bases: TGTGCCACCGACACCCCGGAATATGGCTACACCTTC. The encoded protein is CATDTPEYGYTF.

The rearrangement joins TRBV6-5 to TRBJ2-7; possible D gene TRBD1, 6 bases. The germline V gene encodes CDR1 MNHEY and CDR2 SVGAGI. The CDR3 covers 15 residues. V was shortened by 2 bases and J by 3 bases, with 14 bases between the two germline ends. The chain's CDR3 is CASSYVAGDYYEQYF. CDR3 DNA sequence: TGTGCCAGCAGTTACGTCGCAGGGGATTACTACGAGCAGTACTTC.

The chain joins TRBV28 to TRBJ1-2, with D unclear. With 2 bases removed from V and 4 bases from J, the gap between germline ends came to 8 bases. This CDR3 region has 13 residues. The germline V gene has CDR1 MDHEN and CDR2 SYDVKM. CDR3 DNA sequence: TGTGCCAGCAGTTTAACGGCGGCCTATGGCTACACCTTC. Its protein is CASSLTAAYGYTF.

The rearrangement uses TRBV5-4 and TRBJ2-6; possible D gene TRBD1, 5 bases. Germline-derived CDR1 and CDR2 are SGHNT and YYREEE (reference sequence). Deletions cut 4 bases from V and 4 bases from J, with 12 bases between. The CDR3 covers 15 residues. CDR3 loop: CASSQTGLGANVLTF. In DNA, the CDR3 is TGTGCCAGCAGCCAAACAGGTTTGGGGGCCAACGTCCTGACTTTC.

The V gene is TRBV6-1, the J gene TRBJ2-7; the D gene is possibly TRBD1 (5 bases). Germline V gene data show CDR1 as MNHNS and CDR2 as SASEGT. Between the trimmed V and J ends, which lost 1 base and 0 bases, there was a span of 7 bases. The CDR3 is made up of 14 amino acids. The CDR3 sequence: CASSEGQTSYEQYF. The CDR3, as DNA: TGTGCCAGCAGTGAAGGACAGACCTCCTACGAGCAGTACTTC.

The CDR3 DNA sequence: TGCGCCAGCAGCCCCGGACAGGGGGCCTTAAACTATGGCTACACCTTC. Translating gives CASSPGQGALNYGYTF. The chain uses TRBV5-1 and TRBJ1-2; 11 positions agree with TRBD1. The germline V gene has CDR1 SGHRS and CDR2 YFSETQ. This CDR3 has 16 amino acids. V shed 4 bases and J 2 bases; nucleotides not matched to a gene: 7.

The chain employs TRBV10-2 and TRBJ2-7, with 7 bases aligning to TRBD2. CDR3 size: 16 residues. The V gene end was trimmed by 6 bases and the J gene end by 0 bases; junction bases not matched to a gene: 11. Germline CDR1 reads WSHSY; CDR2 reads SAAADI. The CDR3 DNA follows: TGCGCCAGCAGGCCCTTTGGGGGGGATAGCTCCTACGAGCAGTACTTC. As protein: CASRPFGGDSSYEQYF.

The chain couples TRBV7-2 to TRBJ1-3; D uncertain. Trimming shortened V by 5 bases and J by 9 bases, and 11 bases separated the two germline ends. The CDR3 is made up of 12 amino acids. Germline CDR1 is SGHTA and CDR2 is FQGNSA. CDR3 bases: TGTGCCAGCAGCAGCCTTACCGGCACCATATATTTT. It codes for CASSSLTGTIYF.

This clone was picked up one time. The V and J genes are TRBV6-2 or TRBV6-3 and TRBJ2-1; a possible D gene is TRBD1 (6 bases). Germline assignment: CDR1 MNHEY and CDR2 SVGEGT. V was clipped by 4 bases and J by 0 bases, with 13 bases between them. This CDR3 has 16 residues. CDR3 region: CASSSSGVASYNEQFF. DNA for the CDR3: TGTGCCAGCAGTTCGTCAGGGGTAGCCTCCTACAATGAGCAGTTCTTC.